This TCR beta chain was captured by sequencing in a study of T-cell reconstitution after alpha-beta-depleted transplantation in children (dated by TCRdb to 2015 to 2016). At the level of the whole study: T-cell immune reconstitution after TCRalphabeta/CD19-depleted allogeneic hematopoietic cell transplantation in children was quantitatively tracked in the study by means of TCR repertoire profiling. What the work shows at the level of the full study, not this receptor alone: About two months after transplant, the apparently early recovery of alphabetaT-cell counts reportedly depended on just several hundred clones that had expanded rapidly and came from non-depleted graft cells. The high TCRbeta diversity at day 60 in some patients was ascribed to recipient T cells and intrathymic progenitors that had survived conditioning. Over the following months the frequencies of hyperexpanded clones went down, and after one year T-cell counts and TCRbeta diversity were mostly credited to newly produced T cells.

The treatment or condition label for this specimen denotes: allogeneic hematopoietic cell transplantation with graft depleted of TCRalphabeta T cells and CD19 B cells. The children who served as transplant recipients had been given grafts of TCRalphabeta/CD19-depleted allogeneic hematopoietic cells. The receptor library was made with PCR. Reads for this sample came from an Illumina HiSeq 2500. To normalize quantification of the TCRbeta repertoire, the TCR libraries were built with molecular barcoding that relied on unique molecular identifiers. The public reads were quality trimmed at Q25 with fastp and then assembled into clones with MiXCR by TCRdb, keeping productive beta chains. Identical CDR3 protein sequences are pooled into one entry, listed with their most common genes and DNA. Present in this sample are 250,000 to 300,000 distinct CDR3 sequences, more than 9% of which were seen just once. 23% of the sample goes to the ten largest clones.

This clonotype occurred many times. What antigen it recognizes has not been identified. There are no base qualities to consult, and no much larger clone falls within one base. This specimen was peripheral blood, taken 180 days after TCRalphabeta/CD19-depleted stem cell transplant. The TCR was taken from a male patient between 2 and 10 years old who had a stem cell transplant for chronic granulomatous disease, so the T cells may come from the graft donor.

The CDR3 corresponds to CAWRPENYGYTF. The nucleotide sequence reads as follows: TGTGCCTGGAGACCCGAAAACTATGGCTACACCTTC. Recombination joined TRBV30 with TRBJ1-2; no D gene call is confident. Taken from the germline V gene (reference sequence), the CDR1 and CDR2 loops are GTSNPN and SVGIG. From cysteine to phenylalanine, the CDR3 is 12 amino acids long. The entry retains the CDR3 DNA only, 36 bases that are in frame from base 1. V gives up 3 bases and J gives up 2 bases, and the segment between their germline ends measures 7 bases. Full variable domain (CDR3 extended with the reference TRBV30 and TRBJ1-2 proteins): SQTIHQWPATLVQPVGSPLSLECTVEGTSNPNLYWYRQAAGRGLQLLFYSVGIGQISSEVPQNLSASRPQDRQFILSSKKLLLSDSGFYLCAWRPENYGYTFGSGTRLTVV.